These T cell receptor beta chains were read from a single sample in a study of T cell responses to AZD1222 COVID-19 vaccine. Libraries were prepared by immunoSEQ multiplex PCR; TCRdb keeps only in-frame clonotypes and omits some of them. The sample has 150,000 or so clones, about nine tenths seen once. The sample here was peripheral blood, taken 28 days after the second dose of the MenACWY control vaccine. Receptors were obtained from an adult who received the MenACWY meningococcal vaccine as a control. Each CDR3 is given with its conserved first and last residue. D genes are given only for firm matches. Clone sizes are given selectively: once, few, many, or a class where the clone is expanded.

J: TRBJ1-2
V: TRBV21-1
size: .
D: .
CDR3: CASSKGQGCDGYTF
DNA: TGTGCCAGCAGCAAAGGACAGGGGTGCGATGGCTACACCTTC

J: TRBJ2-7
V: TRBV27
size: .
D: .
CDR3: CASSLYPGQYEQYF
DNA: TGTGCCAGCAGTTTATACCCCGGACAGTACGAGCAGTACTTC

J: TRBJ1-5
V: TRBV7-2
size: .
D: .
CDR3: CASSPPGGGNQPQHF
DNA: TGTGCCAGCAGCCCCCCGGGGGGCGGCAATCAGCCCCAGCATTTT

J: TRBJ2-7
V: TRBV5-1
size: .
D: TRBD2
CDR3: CASRGRAGRSYEQYF
DNA: TGCGCCAGCAGAGGGAGGGCTGGGAGATCCTACGAGCAGTACTTC

J: TRBJ1-1
V: TRBV28
size: .
D: .
CDR3: CATDYRAEVTEAFF
DNA: TGTGCCACCGATTACAGGGCAGAGGTCACTGAAGCTTTCTTT

J: TRBJ2-7
V: TRBV19
size: .
D: TRBD1
CDR3: CASSVPGQGVYEQYF
DNA: TGTGCCAGTAGTGTCCCGGGACAGGGCGTTTACGAGCAGTACTTC

J: TRBJ2-2
V: TRBV9
size: .
D: TRBD2
CDR3: CASSELTSGRSTGELFF
DNA: TGTGCCAGCAGCGAATTAACTAGCGGGAGGTCCACCGGGGAGCTGTTTTTT

J: TRBJ2-5
V: TRBV7-2
size: once
D: TRBD1
CDR3: CASSFDREETQYF
DNA: TGTGCCAGCAGCTTTGACAGGGAAGAGACCCAGTACTTC

J: TRBJ1-1
V: TRBV7-9
size: few
D: TRBD1
CDR3: CASSPGQGWTEAFF
DNA: TGTGCCAGCAGCCCCGGACAGGGGTGGACTGAAGCTTTCTTT

J: TRBJ1-6
V: TRBV6-2/TRBV6-3
size: .
D: .
CDR3: CASSYLAGYSPLHF
DNA: TGTGCCAGCAGTTACTTGGCAGGTTATTCACCCCTCCACTTT

J: TRBJ1-6
V: TRBV27
size: .
D: TRBD1
CDR3: CASSVSQGANSPLHF
DNA: TGTGCCAGCAGTGTATCACAGGGGGCGAATTCACCCCTCCACTTT

J: TRBJ2-1
V: TRBV10-1
size: .
D: .
CDR3: CASSAGSSYNEQFF
DNA: TGCGCCAGCAGTGCTGGGAGCTCCTACAATGAGCAGTTCTTC

J: TRBJ2-7
V: TRBV10-1
size: .
D: .
CDR3: CASRLGFAGEQYF
DNA: TGCGCCAGCAGGCTGGGGTTTGCGGGCGAGCAGTACTTC

J: TRBJ2-3
V: TRBV5-6
size: .
D: .
CDR3: CASSLGPLTDTQYF
DNA: TGTGCCAGCAGCTTGGGTCCCCTCACAGATACGCAGTATTTT

J: TRBJ2-7
V: TRBV9
size: .
D: TRBD1
CDR3: CASSAHRQGPYEQYF
DNA: TGTGCCAGCAGCGCCCATAGACAGGGTCCCTACGAGCAGTACTTC

J: TRBJ2-7
V: TRBV3-1/TRBV3-2
size: .
D: .
CDR3: CASSPSGYEQYF
DNA: TGTGCCAGCTCACCCTCGGGCTACGAGCAGTACTTC

J: TRBJ1-2
V: TRBV6-5
size: .
D: .
CDR3: CASSYRGVFYGYTF
DNA: TGTGCCAGCAGTTACCGGGGAGTGTTCTATGGCTACACCTTC

J: TRBJ1-1
V: TRBV14
size: .
D: .
CDR3: CASSRLGTNTEAFF
DNA: TGTGCCAGCAGCCGACTTGGGACGAACACTGAAGCTTTCTTT

J: TRBJ2-6
V: TRBV28
size: .
D: .
CDR3: CASHLSGANVLTF
DNA: TGTGCCAGTCACCTCTCTGGGGCCAACGTCCTGACTTTC

J: TRBJ1-4
V: TRBV30
size: .
D: .
CDR3: CAWRGQGRTNEKLFF
DNA: TGTGCCTGGAGGGGCCAGGGGAGGACTAATGAAAAACTGTTTTTT

J: TRBJ2-1
V: TRBV19
size: .
D: TRBD2
CDR3: CASSISGRAVYNEQFF
DNA: TGTGCCAGTAGTATTAGCGGGAGGGCCGTCTACAATGAGCAGTTCTTC

J: TRBJ2-3
V: TRBV10-2
size: .
D: TRBD2
CDR3: CASILAGGADTQYF
DNA: TGCGCCAGCATACTAGCGGGAGGCGCAGATACGCAGTATTTT

J: TRBJ1-4
V: TRBV28
size: .
D: .
CDR3: CASSLQATVNEKLFF
DNA: TGTGCCAGCAGCCTCCAGGCGACCGTTAATGAAAAACTGTTTTTT

J: TRBJ2-5
V: TRBV5-1
size: .
D: .
CDR3: CASSLAETQYF
DNA: TGCGCCAGCAGCTTGGCGGAGACCCAGTACTTC

J: TRBJ2-1
V: TRBV30
size: few
D: .
CDR3: CAWSVQGLEQFF
DNA: TGTGCCTGGAGTGTGCAGGGGCTTGAGCAGTTCTTC

J: TRBJ2-7
V: TRBV30
size: .
D: .
CDR3: CAWSVGLDYEQYF
DNA: TGTGCCTGGAGTGTGGGACTGGACTACGAGCAGTACTTC

J: TRBJ2-1
V: TRBV5-6
size: .
D: TRBD2
CDR3: CASSWLAGGVLNEQFF
DNA: TGTGCCAGCAGCTGGTTAGCGGGGGGGGTCTTAAATGAGCAGTTCTTC

J: TRBJ1-4
V: TRBV20-1
size: .
D: .
CDR3: CSASHGGEEKLFF
DNA: TGCAGTGCTAGTCACGGAGGCGAGGAAAAACTGTTTTTT

J: TRBJ2-1
V: TRBV6-2/TRBV6-3
size: .
D: .
CDR3: CASSKFGVSSYNEQFF
DNA: TGTGCCAGCAGCAAATTCGGGGTTAGCTCCTACAATGAGCAGTTCTTC

J: TRBJ1-4
V: TRBV2
size: .
D: .
CDR3: CASSGTSTNEKLFF
DNA: TGTGCCAGCAGTGGGACAAGCACTAATGAAAAACTGTTTTTT

J: TRBJ2-4
V: TRBV5-4
size: .
D: TRBD2
CDR3: CASSLGGGAKNIQYF
DNA: TGTGCCAGCAGCTTGGGCGGGGGAGCCAAAAACATTCAGTACTTC

J: TRBJ2-3
V: TRBV4-2
size: .
D: TRBD2
CDR3: CASRAGLAGSTDTQYF
DNA: TGTGCCAGCAGGGCAGGACTAGCGGGAAGCACAGATACGCAGTATTTT

J: TRBJ1-1
V: TRBV6-5
size: .
D: TRBD1
CDR3: CASSFPGQGGTEAFF
DNA: TGTGCCAGCAGTTTCCCGGGACAGGGAGGCACTGAAGCTTTCTTT

J: TRBJ1-6
V: TRBV28
size: few
D: .
CDR3: CATNRDTISPLHF
DNA: TGTGCCACCAACCGGGACACGATATCACCCCTCCACTTT

J: TRBJ1-3
V: TRBV3-1/TRBV3-2
size: .
D: .
CDR3: CASSQATGNTIYF
DNA: TGTGCCAGCAGCCAAGCAACTGGAAACACCATATATTTT

J: TRBJ1-1
V: TRBV2
size: .
D: .
CDR3: CASRGLMNTEAFF
DNA: TGTGCCAGCAGGGGACTTATGAACACTGAAGCTTTCTTT

J: TRBJ1-1
V: TRBV6-6
size: .
D: .
CDR3: CASTLPGRNTEAFF
DNA: TGTGCCAGCACCTTACCGGGCAGGAACACTGAAGCTTTCTTT

J: TRBJ1-1
V: TRBV27
size: .
D: .
CDR3: CASSLSANTEAFF
DNA: TGTGCCAGCAGTTTATCAGCGAACACTGAAGCTTTCTTT

J: TRBJ2-5
V: TRBV13
size: .
D: TRBD1
CDR3: CASSPTGTGEETQYF
DNA: TGTGCCAGCAGCCCTACCGGGACAGGGGAAGAGACCCAGTACTTC

J: TRBJ1-2
V: TRBV19
size: .
D: .
CDR3: CASSTTGAGGYTF
DNA: TGTGCCAGTAGTACGACCGGGGCGGGTGGCTACACCTTC

J: TRBJ2-3
V: TRBV27
size: .
D: TRBD1
CDR3: CASSPRDRGTDTQYF
DNA: TGTGCCAGCAGTCCCCGGGACAGGGGGACAGATACGCAGTATTTT

J: TRBJ1-6
V: TRBV28
size: .
D: .
CDR3: CASSILRHASPANSPLHF
DNA: TGTGCCAGCAGTATCCTGCGTCATGCCAGCCCAGCTAATTCACCCCTCCACTTT

J: TRBJ2-3
V: TRBV4-3
size: .
D: TRBD1
CDR3: CASSQGSGQYTDTQYF
DNA: TGCGCCAGCAGCCAAGGGTCGGGACAGTACACAGATACGCAGTATTTT

J: TRBJ2-7
V: TRBV19
size: .
D: .
CDR3: CASSIVGLQTYEQYF
DNA: TGTGCCAGTAGTATAGTCGGACTGCAAACCTACGAGCAGTACTTC

J: TRBJ1-5
V: TRBV5-4
size: .
D: TRBD1
CDR3: CASSQITGEGQPQHF
DNA: TGTGCCAGCAGCCAAATTACAGGGGAAGGTCAGCCCCAGCATTTT

J: TRBJ2-2
V: TRBV7-9
size: .
D: TRBD1
CDR3: CASSSRDRDGTGELFF
DNA: TGTGCCAGCAGCTCCCGGGACAGGGATGGGACCGGGGAGCTGTTTTTT

J: TRBJ2-7
V: TRBV2
size: .
D: .
CDR3: CASSEVRTYEQYF
DNA: TGTGCCAGCAGTGAGGTGAGGACCTACGAGCAGTACTTC

J: TRBJ2-7
V: TRBV19
size: .
D: TRBD1
CDR3: CASHDRAYEQYF
DNA: TGTGCCAGTCATGACAGGGCCTACGAGCAGTACTTC

J: TRBJ1-5
V: TRBV27
size: .
D: TRBD1
CDR3: CASRQGGQPQHF
DNA: TGTGCCAGCAGACAGGGGGGACAGCCCCAGCATTTT

J: TRBJ1-1
V: TRBV5-6
size: .
D: .
CDR3: CASSFNIMGLLNTEAFF
DNA: TGTGCCAGCAGCTTTAACATCATGGGGCTCCTGAACACTGAAGCTTTCTTT

J: TRBJ1-6
V: TRBV7-9
size: .
D: TRBD1
CDR3: CASSMGQGDSPLHF
DNA: TGTGCCAGCAGCATGGGACAGGGTGATTCACCCCTCCACTTT